A single sample is the source of the 22 T cell receptor beta chains below, sequenced in a study of beta chain features in type 1 diabetes. Study outcomes and limitations: When Type 1 diabetes patients were examined, their TCRB CDR3s proved moderately but significantly shorter in all four CD4+ subsets.

Their specific antigens are unknown. Reverse transcription of all isolated RNA meant that expressed TCRB transcripts were sequenced. Sequencing was performed with immunoSEQ multiplex PCR; in TCRdb, only in-frame clones are kept and a portion is missing. The data show 600,000 or so clones, 9.5% to 15% seen once. Sequences were obtained from naive CD4+ T cells from blood. The receptors shown here come from a man aged 30 to 39 with type 1 diabetes.

This clone showed up just once. The DNA of the CDR3 is TGTGCCAGTATGGGGCGTCAAGAGACCCAGTACTTC. Amino acid sequence: CASMGRQETQYF. This rearrangement joins TRBV19 to TRBJ2-5; possibly TRBD1 for D (5 bases). This CDR3 contains 12 residues. Germline V lookup: CDR1 LNHDA, CDR2 SQIVND (reference sequence). Deletions cut 7 bases from V and 2 bases from J, with 8 bases between.

This chain joins TRBV28 and TRBJ2-6; D remains ambiguous. Germline CDR1 and CDR2: MDHEN and SYDVKM. The length of the CDR3 is 12 residues. Trimming removed 7 bases from V and 1 base from J, with 2 bases in between. The CDR3 loop is CASISGANVLTF. Here the CDR3 DNA reads TGTGCCAGCATTTCTGGGGCCAACGTCCTGACTTTC.

The V and J genes are TRBV7-2 and TRBJ2-1, with TRBD1 matching 7 bases. CDR1 and CDR2 (germline): SGHTA, FQGNSA. V shed 4 bases, J shed 4 bases, and the junction held 4 bases outside the gene matches. This CDR3 comprises 14 residues. The CDR3 protein is CASSWDSLYNEQFF. CDR3 nucleotides: TGTGCCAGCAGCTGGGACAGCCTATACAATGAGCAGTTCTTC.

Only a few counts were recorded for this clone. The chain combines TRBV9 with TRBJ2-5; 10 bases are a match to TRBD2. This CDR3 contains 14 residues. Germline V gene lookup returns CDR1 SGDLS and CDR2 YYNGEE. The J segment lost 7 bases and the V segment lost 5 bases, leaving 8 bases of the junction unmatched. The CDR3 nucleotides are TGTGCCAGCAGTACCGGGACTAGCGATTCGACCCAGTACTTC. This gives the protein CASSTGTSDSTQYF.

This clone was counted between two and nine times. The chain is built from TRBV4-1 and TRBJ2-1, with a possible D match to TRBD2 (5 bases). Germline lookup yields CDR1 MGHRA and CDR2 YSYEKL. With 0 bases removed from V and 3 bases from J, the gap between germline ends came to 15 bases. The CDR3 covers 17 residues. Written as DNA, the CDR3 is TGCGCCAGCAGCCAAGAATCAAGGACGGGATTCTACAATGAGCAGTTCTTC. It translates to CASSQESRTGFYNEQFF.

The chain links TRBV6-5 to TRBJ2-1; possible D gene TRBD2, 6 bases. The CDR3 extends over 15 amino acids. Looked up from germline, CDR1 is MNHEY and CDR2 is SVGAGI. V shed 7 bases and J shed 8 bases, with 21 bases lying between them. The DNA of the CDR3 is TGTGCCAGCACCACGAGAAGGGGAGGTGGGGATGAGCAGTTCTTC. This translates into CASTTRRGGGDEQFF.

This clone was seen only a few times. The genes are TRBV30 and TRBJ1-6, with D perhaps matching TRBD1 (5 bases). Trimming pared 6 bases from V and 5 bases from J, leaving 11 bases between. The germline CDR1 and CDR2 sequences are GTSNPN and SVGIG (reference sequence). The CDR3 sequence is 13 residues long. CDR3 nucleotides: TGTGCCTGCCCGGGACGGAATAATTCACCCCTCCACTTT. Its translation is CACPGRNNSPLHF.

The chain is built from TRBV30 and TRBJ1-2, with 7 nucleotides matching TRBD1. Germline assignment: CDR1 GTSNPN and CDR2 SVGIG (reference sequence). This CDR3 spans 14 amino acids. J lost 4 bases, V lost 1 base, and 6 bases had no gene match. The CDR3 DNA is TGTGCCTGGAGTGAGACAGGGATTACCTATGGCTACACCTTC. Residues: CAWSETGITYGYTF.

This clone was observed a few times. The chain is built from TRBV6-6 and TRBJ1-2, with a tentative D call TRBD1 (5 bases). Germline CDR1 MNHNY, CDR2 SVGAGI (reference sequence). V was cut by 0 bases and J by 6 bases, with 11 bases left in between. This CDR3 comprises 14 residues. For the CDR3, the DNA is TGTGCCAGCAGTTACTCGAACAGGCTCGATGGCTACACCTTC. It is translated as CASSYSNRLDGYTF.

The chain joins TRBV9 to TRBJ2-7, with 9 bases aligning to TRBD1. V shed 4 bases, J shed 4 bases, and the junction held 9 bases outside the gene matches. The CDR3 contains 15 residues. From germline, CDR1 is SGDLS and CDR2 YYNGEE. CDR3 protein: CASSPSGQGIYEQYF. DNA of the CDR3: TGTGCCAGCAGCCCATCGGGACAGGGCATATACGAGCAGTACTTC.

As concerns this clone: The same CDR3 also results from other DNA sequences found in this sample. This sequence joins TRBV28 and TRBJ1-2; D gene uncertain. The germline V gene has CDR1 MDHEN and CDR2 SYDVKM. Between the trimmed V and J ends, which lost 3 bases and 3 bases, there was a span of 5 bases. This CDR3 contains 12 residues. CDR3 coding DNA: TGTGCCAGCAGTTTGGCAGACTATGGCTACACCTTC. Encoded protein: CASSLADYGYTF.

The chain recombines TRBV9 with TRBJ1-2, with 7 bases lining up with TRBD1. This CDR3 is 15 amino acids long. J was trimmed by 5 bases and V by 0 bases; bases with no gene match: 7. Germline V gene lookup returns CDR1 SGDLS and CDR2 YYNGEE. The CDR3, as DNA: TGTGCCAGCAGCGTAGGGACCGGGACAGAGTATGGCTACACCTTC. It specifies CASSVGTGTEYGYTF.

This clone has more than one count but fewer than ten. The chain is built from TRBV2 and TRBJ1-2; TRBD1 might be the D (6 bases). Germline CDR1 and CDR2: SNHLY and FYNNEI. V was shortened by 10 bases and J by 0 bases, with 15 bases between the two germline ends. The CDR3 covers 14 residues. CDR3 nucleotides: TGTGCCAACACCTGGGACATACCTAACTATGGCTACACCTTC. Its protein is CANTWDIPNYGYTF.

The rearrangement links TRBV12-5 to TRBJ1-5; TRBD1 is a possible D gene (5 bases). The CDR3 sequence is 14 residues long. The ends were cut back, 3 bases at V and 5 bases at J, with 11 bases in the middle. Germline lookup yields CDR1 LGHNT and CDR2 FRNRAP. CDR3 DNA sequence: TGTGCTAGTGGTTTCCAGGGTGTTTATCAGCCCCAGCATTTT. This gives the protein CASGFQGVYQPQHF.

V usage is TRBV18 and J usage is TRBJ2-1, with a weak D call TRBD2 (7 bases). This CDR3 has 15 residues. V was cut by 5 bases and J by 2 bases, with 13 bases left in between. Germline V gives CDR1 KGHSH, CDR2 LQKENI. DNA of the CDR3: TGTGCCAGCTCAGTCCCCGGGGGGCCCTACAATGAGCAGTTCTTC. The encoded protein is CASSVPGGPYNEQFF.

This clone was recorded a few times. A read error is possible here, since a much larger clone lies one base away. Other DNA variants within this sample encode the same CDR3. The CDR3 nucleotides are TGTGCCAGCAGCTCCCAAGAGACCCAGTACTTC. Encoded protein: CASSSQETQYF. The gene calls are TRBV7-6 and TRBJ2-5; D gene uncertain. Germline V gene data show CDR1 as SGHVS and CDR2 as FNYEAQ. CDR3 size: 11 residues. V dropped 4 bases and J dropped 1 base, with 1 base sitting between them.

This chain uses TRBV19 with TRBJ1-2; 9 positions agree with TRBD1. The CDR3 is 15 amino acids. With 2 bases clipped from V and 2 bases from J, the junction kept 3 bases outside the gene matches. The V gene's germline CDR1 is LNHDA and CDR2 SQIVND (reference sequence). The CDR3 nucleotides read TGTGCCAGTAGTATAACAGGGGGCCTAAACTATGGCTACACCTTC. Protein product: CASSITGGLNYGYTF. Using reference TRBV19 and TRBJ1-2 for the parts outside the CDR3, the full variable domain is DGGITQSPKYLFRKEGQNVTLSCEQNLNHDAMYWYRQDPGQGLRLIYYSQIVNDFQKGDIAEGYSVSREKKESFPLTVTSAQKNPTAFYLCASSITGGLNYGYTFGSGTRLTVV.

The chain uses TRBV6-6 and TRBJ1-2; 7 bases fit TRBD1. Germline lookup yields CDR1 MNHNY and CDR2 SVGAGI (reference sequence). Trimming cost V 4 bases and J 2 bases; bases outside gene matches: 4. The CDR3 sequence is 14 residues long. The CDR3 DNA sequence: TGTGCCAGCAGTTCACAGGGGAAGAACTATGGCTACACCTTC. It specifies CASSSQGKNYGYTF.

This clone was seen a handful of times. The rearrangement uses TRBV2 and TRBJ2-3, with D perhaps being TRBD1 or TRBD2 (5 bases each). Trimming left V 4 bases short and J 1 base short, with 9 bases between. Per the germline V gene, CDR1 is SNHLY and CDR2 is FYNNEI. CDR3 length: 14 residues. CDR3 bases: TGTGCCAGCAGTGGGGGGACCCGCACAGATACGCAGTATTTT. This translates into CASSGGTRTDTQYF.

This clone was seen more than once but under ten times. The same CDR3 can be traced to other DNA sequences in this sample. The rearrangement joins TRBV30 to TRBJ1-5; perhaps TRBD1 as D (6 bases). The germline CDR1 and CDR2 sequences are GTSNPN and SVGIG (reference sequence). Trimming took 0 bases from V and 2 from J, leaving 11 bases between them. The CDR3 runs to 15 residues. Here the CDR3 reads CAWSVGTGRNQPQHF. The CDR3 bases are TGTGCCTGGAGTGTAGGTACAGGGCGCAATCAGCCCCAGCATTTT.

This clone was counted a few times. The chain uses TRBV4-2 and TRBJ2-1; the D gene is possibly TRBD1 (5 bases). There are 15 residues in the CDR3. Trimming stripped 0 bases from V and 2 bases from J, with 8 bases between. Germline V gene lookup returns CDR1 LGHNA and CDR2 YNFKEQ. The CDR3 here is CASSQDTGPYNEQFF. CDR3 nucleotide sequence: TGTGCCAGCAGCCAAGACACAGGACCCTACAATGAGCAGTTCTTC.

In this sample, this clone turned up once. The V gene is TRBV28, the J gene TRBJ2-5; TRBD2 matches 9 bases. The CDR3 extends over 15 amino acids. The V and J ends lost 2 bases and 1 base, in that order; junction bases with no gene match: 2. Germline assignment: CDR1 MDHEN and CDR2 SYDVKM. CDR3 in DNA: TGTGCCAGCAGTTTAGTAGCGGGGGTCCAAGAGACCCAGTACTTC. This sequence encodes CASSLVAGVQETQYF.